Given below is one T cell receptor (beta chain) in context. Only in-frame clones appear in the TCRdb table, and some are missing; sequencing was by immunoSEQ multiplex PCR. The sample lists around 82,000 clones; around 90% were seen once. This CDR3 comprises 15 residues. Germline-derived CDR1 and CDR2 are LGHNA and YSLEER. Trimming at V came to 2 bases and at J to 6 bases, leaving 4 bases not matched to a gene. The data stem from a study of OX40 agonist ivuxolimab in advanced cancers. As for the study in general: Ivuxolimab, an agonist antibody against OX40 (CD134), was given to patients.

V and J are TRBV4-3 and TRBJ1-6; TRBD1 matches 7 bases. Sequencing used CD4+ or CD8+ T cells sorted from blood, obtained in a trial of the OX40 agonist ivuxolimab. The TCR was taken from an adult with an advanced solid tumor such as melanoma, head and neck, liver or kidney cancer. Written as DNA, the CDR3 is TGCGCCAGCAGCCAAATTCCAGGGGGTAATTCACCCCTCCACTTT. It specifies CASSQIPGGNSPLHF.